Below, 9 T cell receptor beta chains from the same sample are listed, as sequenced in a study of beta chain features in type 1 diabetes. TCRB transcripts that were expressed got sequenced, as all of the isolated RNA had been reverse transcribed. TCRdb's copy holds only in-frame clones and misses some; the assay was immunoSEQ multiplex PCR. The table shows 130,000 or so clones, with approximately 9.8% occurring only once. Sequences were obtained from central memory CD4+ T cells from blood. The receptors here all came from a woman aged 35 to 49 in good health.

The chain recombines TRBV6-5 with TRBJ1-2; 7 bases agree with TRBD1. The CDR3 runs 14 residues. Germline CDR1 reads MNHEY; CDR2 reads SVGAGI. V dropped 6 bases and J dropped 2; count of bases not matched to a gene: 6. The CDR3 sequence is CASRKGAQNYGYTF. In nucleotides, the CDR3 is TGTGCCAGCAGAAAGGGGGCGCAAAACTATGGCTACACCTTC.

V gene TRBV12-2 combines with J gene TRBJ2-7; the table's D call, TRBD2, was not checked against the DNA. TRBV12-2 is noted as a pseudogene. The CDR3 contains 14 residues. The CDR3 region has the DNA TGTGCAAGTCGCTCTTGGCGGGGGGGCTACGAGCAGTACTTC. Translation: CASRSWRGGYEQYF.

This clone was counted only a few times. The V call is TRBV2, the J call TRBJ2-3, with 8 bases matching TRBD2. Germline lookup yields CDR1 SNHLY and CDR2 FYNNEI. V lost 6 bases and J lost 4; bases outside the gene matches: 9. CDR3 length: 15 residues. The DNA for the CDR3 is TGTGCCAGCAGGTCGTATCGGGGGGGCCCAGATACGCAGTATTTT. This encodes CASRSYRGGPDTQYF.

V gene TRBV7-9 combines with J gene TRBJ2-3, with 9 bases identical to TRBD2. J was trimmed by 1 base and V by 5 bases; bases with no gene match: 10. The germline V gene encodes CDR1 SEHNR and CDR2 FQNEAQ (reference sequence). CDR3 length: 17 residues. CDR3: CASSKGAGGGGTDTQYF. The CDR3 nucleotides are TGTGCCAGCAGCAAAGGAGCGGGGGGCGGCGGCACAGATACGCAGTATTTT.

This clone was seen at least ten times. The gene calls are TRBV5-1 and TRBJ2-6, with 8 nucleotides matching TRBD1. CDR1 and CDR2 (germline): SGHRS, YFSETQ. CDR3 length: 16 residues. V trimming: 1 base; J trimming: 0 bases; junction bases outside the gene matches: 0. The CDR3 here is CASSLTGGSGANVLTF. As DNA, the CDR3 is TGCGCCAGCAGCTTGACAGGGGGCTCTGGGGCCAACGTCCTGACTTTC.

This clone was counted a few times. V and J are TRBV11-2 and TRBJ1-2; no firm D call. The V and J ends lost 1 base and 4 bases respectively, with 13 bases between them. The germline CDR1 and CDR2 sequences are SGHAT and FQNNGV. The CDR3 extends over 15 amino acids. The CDR3 DNA follows: TGTGCCAGCAGCTTAGGCGTTGGGAGCCTCTATGGCTACACCTTC. Amino acid sequence: CASSLGVGSLYGYTF.

There are a few counts of this clone. The chain carries TRBV9 and TRBJ1-3, with a possible D match to TRBD1 (6 bases). The length of the CDR3 is 15 residues. V shed 2 bases and J shed 4 bases, with 13 bases lying between them. Germline V gives CDR1 SGDLS, CDR2 YYNGEE. For the CDR3, the DNA is TGTGCCAGCAGCGTTTCCGGGACACAAGGAAACACCATATATTTT. This encodes CASSVSGTQGNTIYF.

J is TRBJ2-7 and V is TRBV11-2, with 7 bases lining up with TRBD1. The V and J ends lost 4 bases and 2 bases, in that order; junction bases with no gene match: 5. CDR1 is SGHAT, CDR2 FQNNGV, per germline. The CDR3 runs to 14 residues. The CDR3, as DNA: TGTGCCAGCAGCTGGACAGGAATAGCCTACGAGCAGTACTTC. Translating it yields CASSWTGIAYEQYF.

This clone was detected only a few times. V gene TRBV28 combines with J gene TRBJ1-1; D not resolved. CDR1 is MDHEN and CDR2 is SYDVKM in the germline V gene. With 1 base removed from V and 8 bases from J, the gap between germline ends came to 11 bases. CDR3 length: 13 amino acids. CDR3 DNA: TGTGCCAGCAGTTTATCGCAGGTACAGGAAGCTTTCTTT. Protein sequence: CASSLSQVQEAFF.